This T cell receptor (beta chain) was identified in a study of blood T cell repertoires in COVID-19. For the study at large: Spain, Italy and the United States supplied samples that represented acute and convalescent COVID-19. The cDNA or gDNA used as material had been derived from T cells, B-cell-depleted T cells, or PBMCs.

Germline CDR1 reads SGHRS; CDR2 reads YFSETQ. The CDR3 extends over 14 amino acids. V was trimmed by 0 bases and J by 3 bases, leaving 9 bases between them. Profiled with immunoSEQ multiplex PCR; TCRdb holds only in-frame clones, not every one. The sample includes 150,000 to 180,000 clones, about four fifths seen only once; the top ten take 29%. The rearrangement links TRBV5-1 to TRBJ1-2; maybe TRBD1 (6 bases). This TCR derives from a woman aged 60-75 years with acute or convalescent COVID-19. Sequenced material: peripheral blood. CDR3 sequence: CASSLGQVDYGYTF. The CDR3 DNA reads as TGCGCCAGCAGCTTGGGACAGGTAGACTATGGCTACACCTTC.